Listed below are T cell receptor beta chains from one sample, sequenced in a study of T cell responses to AZD1222 COVID-19 vaccine. Generated by immunoSEQ multiplex PCR, the TCRdb table keeps only in-frame clones and is missing some. The table shows 60,000 to 75,000 clones, with approximately 83% occurring only once. Material: peripheral blood, obtained 28 days after the second AZD1222 dose. The receptors originated from an adult who received the AZD1222 COVID-19 vaccine. CDR3s include the opening cysteine and the closing phenylalanine or tryptophan. Fields, in order: V gene, clone size, D gene, J gene, CDR3 protein, CDR3 DNA. The D gene is left open where the match is weak. Clone size is shown for a subset of rows, as once, few, many or a class of expanded clone.

>TRBV18|.|TRBD1|TRBJ1-1
CASSPLTGEGIEAFF
TGTGCCAGCTCACCTTTGACAGGGGAAGGTATTGAAGCTTTCTTT
>TRBV18|.|TRBD1|TRBJ1-1
CASSLDRVEAFF
TGTGCCAGCTCACTAGACAGGGTGGAAGCTTTCTTT
>TRBV11-3|.|.|TRBJ2-3
CASSLGGSTDTQYF
TGTGCCAGCAGCTTGGGGGGATCCACAGATACGCAGTATTTT
>TRBV23-1|.|.|TRBJ2-1
CASGPSSYNEQFF
TGCGCCAGCGGACCGAGCTCCTACAATGAGCAGTTCTTC
>TRBV18|.|.|TRBJ2-1
CASSPPSGGSYNEQFF
TGTGCCAGCTCACCACCTAGCGGTGGCTCCTACAATGAGCAGTTCTTC
>TRBV18|few|.|TRBJ1-2
CASSPPGGWYGYTF
TGTGCCAGCTCACCTCCGGGGGGTTGGTATGGCTACACCTTC
>TRBV3-1/TRBV3-2|.|TRBD1|TRBJ1-6
CASSQTGTGGKAPLHF
TGTGCCAGCAGCCAAACCGGGACAGGGGGCAAAGCACCCCTCCACTTT
>TRBV6-1|.|.|TRBJ1-2
CASSEPGVGTYGYTF
TGTGCCAGCAGTGAACCCGGTGTGGGGACCTATGGCTACACCTTC
>TRBV6-1|.|.|TRBJ1-5
CASSELILASYQPQHF
TGTGCCAGCAGTGAATTAATTTTAGCCAGCTATCAGCCCCAGCATTTT
>TRBV7-9|few|TRBD1|TRBJ1-6
CASSLGQGVGSPLHF
TGTGCCAGCAGCCTGGGACAGGGAGTGGGTTCACCCCTCCACTTT
>TRBV14|.|.|TRBJ1-4
CASSLRQGRGKLFF
TGTGCCAGCAGCTTGAGGCAGGGCCGTGGAAAACTGTTTTTT
>TRBV6-5|.|.|TRBJ1-5
CASRQNLGNQPQHF
TGTGCCAGCAGACAGAACCTCGGGAATCAGCCCCAGCATTTT
>TRBV7-6|.|.|TRBJ1-3
CASSLGGRGASGNTIYF
TGTGCCAGCAGCTTAGGTGGCAGGGGCGCTTCTGGAAACACCATATATTTT
>TRBV11-1|.|.|TRBJ2-7
CASSLLREREQYF
TGTGCCAGCAGCTTACTCAGGGAAAGAGAGCAGTACTTC
>TRBV29-1|.|.|TRBJ1-5
CSPSATPDNQPQHF
TGCAGCCCCTCGGCTACGCCGGACAATCAGCCCCAGCATTTT
>TRBV7-9|.|TRBD1|TRBJ1-2
CASSLGQGVIGYTF
TGTGCCAGCAGCCTCGGACAGGGGGTGATTGGCTACACCTTC
>TRBV7-2|.|.|TRBJ2-6
CASSLTSGANVLTF
TGTGCCAGCAGCTTAACTTCTGGGGCCAACGTCCTGACTTTC
>TRBV4-2|.|.|TRBJ1-5
CASSQRTLGVGSNQPQHF
TGTGCCAGCAGCCAAAGGACATTGGGGGTGGGTAGCAATCAGCCCCAGCATTTT
>TRBV19|.|TRBD1|TRBJ2-6
CASSWDRVGSGANVLTF
TGTGCCAGTAGTTGGGACAGAGTTGGGTCTGGGGCCAACGTCCTGACTTTC
>TRBV2|few|.|TRBJ2-1
CASNIDALIGEQFF
TGTGCCAGCAATATTGACGCCCTGATCGGTGAGCAGTTCTTC
>TRBV7-9|.|.|TRBJ1-1
CASSLTLGGTEAFF
TGTGCCAGCAGCTTAACGTTAGGAGGGACTGAAGCTTTCTTT
>TRBV2|.|.|TRBJ1-6
CASREGTSNSPLHF
TGTGCCAGCAGGGAGGGGACATCGAATTCACCCCTCCACTTT
>TRBV2|medium-sized|.|TRBJ1-1
CASSVQGNTEAFF
TGTGCCAGCAGTGTGCAGGGGAACACTGAAGCTTTCTTT
>TRBV6-5|once|.|TRBJ2-2
CASSLFGFSNTGELFF
TGTGCCAGCAGTTTGTTCGGATTTTCGAACACCGGGGAGCTGTTTTTT
>TRBV18|.|.|TRBJ1-5
CASSPNVGENQPQHF
TGTGCCAGCTCACCAAACGTCGGGGAGAATCAGCCCCAGCATTTT
>TRBV4-2|.|TRBD2|TRBJ2-1
CASSQDRRRQTSGGHYNEQFF
TGTGCCAGCAGCCAAGATAGGAGGCGCCAAACTAGCGGGGGGCACTACAATGAGCAGTTCTTC
>TRBV11-3|.|.|TRBJ1-3
CASSLGLSSGNTIYF
TGTGCCAGCAGCTTGGGCCTTAGCTCTGGAAACACCATATATTTT
>TRBV5-1|.|.|TRBJ2-3
CASSLDRTPQYF
TGCGCCAGCAGCTTGGACAGAACCCCGCAGTATTTT
>TRBV19|.|TRBD2|TRBJ2-5
CASSPLAGSGETQYF
TGTGCCAGTAGTCCACTAGCGGGTTCTGGTGAGACCCAGTACTTC
>TRBV28|once|.|TRBJ2-2
CASTPQFSSTGELFF
TGTGCCAGCACTCCCCAGTTCAGTAGCACCGGGGAGCTGTTTTTT
>TRBV19|.|TRBD1|TRBJ2-7
CASSDWDRADEQYF
TGTGCCAGTAGCGATTGGGACAGGGCCGACGAGCAGTACTTC
>TRBV9|few|.|TRBJ1-2
CASSVGHVGYTF
TGTGCCAGCAGCGTAGGACACGTTGGCTACACCTTC
>TRBV6-5|few|.|TRBJ1-5
CATDDGNQPQHF
TGTGCCACAGACGACGGCAATCAGCCCCAGCATTTT
>TRBV7-9|once|TRBD2|TRBJ2-2
CASSPSSGGNTGELFF
TGTGCCAGCAGCCCTTCTAGCGGGGGGAACACCGGGGAGCTGTTTTTT
>TRBV6-1|once|.|TRBJ1-4
CASSEGDGLVEKLFF
TGTGCCAGCAGTGAAGGGGACGGACTGGTGGAAAAACTGTTTTTT
>TRBV6-5|.|.|TRBJ1-2
CASSFGRGYTF
TGTGCCAGCAGTTTTGGACGTGGCTACACCTTC
>TRBV24-1|.|.|TRBJ2-3
CATSVGSGTDTQYF
TGTGCCACCAGTGTAGGGTCGGGCACAGATACGCAGTATTTT
>TRBV6-5|.|.|TRBJ2-3
CASSYSKVQAGHTQYF
TGTGCCAGCAGTTACTCGAAGGTCCAGGCCGGTCATACGCAGTATTTT
>TRBV7-8|.|.|TRBJ1-4
CASGRITDEKLFF
TGTGCCAGCGGTCGAATTACCGATGAAAAACTGTTTTTT
>TRBV3-1/TRBV3-2|.|.|TRBJ1-5
CASSQTDQPQHF
TGTGCCAGCAGCCAAACAGATCAGCCCCAGCATTTT
>TRBV4-1|few|.|TRBJ1-5
CASSQDPPPPQPQHF
TGCGCCAGCAGCCAAGACCCCCCTCCTCCTCAGCCCCAGCATTTT
>TRBV29-1|.|.|TRBJ2-3
CSVEGSTDTQYF
TGCAGCGTTGAAGGTTCCACAGATACGCAGTATTTT
>TRBV3-1/TRBV3-2|few|.|TRBJ2-1
CASARAGNEQFF
TGTGCCAGCGCGCGGGCCGGGAATGAGCAGTTCTTC
>TRBV19|.|TRBD1|TRBJ1-5
CASSLQPTGGNQPQHF
TGTGCCAGTAGTCTCCAACCGACAGGGGGCAATCAGCCCCAGCATTTT
>TRBV4-3|once|.|TRBJ1-2
CASSQGSGVYGYTF
TGCGCCAGCAGCCAAGGGTCAGGGGTCTATGGCTACACCTTC
>TRBV15|.|.|TRBJ1-5
CATSRGLQPQHF
TGTGCCACCAGCAGAGGCCTTCAGCCCCAGCATTTT
>TRBV12-3/TRBV12-4|few|.|TRBJ1-1
CASSFSTEAFF
TGTGCCAGCAGTTTCAGCACTGAAGCTTTCTTT
>TRBV28|.|.|TRBJ2-3
CASSPPTRADTQYF
TGTGCCAGCAGTCCCCCGACAAGGGCAGATACGCAGTATTTT
>TRBV7-2|.|.|TRBJ1-5
CASSPHRGQPQHF
TGTGCCAGCAGCCCTCACCGGGGTCAGCCCCAGCATTTT
>TRBV19|.|.|TRBJ1-3
CASSLLPGPPDTIYF
TGTGCCAGTAGCCTTTTACCGGGTCCGCCGGACACCATATATTTT
>TRBV5-4|many|.|TRBJ2-3
CASSLGDPNRDTQYF
TGTGCCAGCAGCTTGGGGGACCCCAACAGGGATACGCAGTATTTT
>TRBV6-2/TRBV6-3|.|TRBD2|TRBJ2-1
CASSYSAGGSYNEQFF
TGTGCCAGCAGTTACTCAGCGGGGGGCTCCTACAATGAGCAGTTCTTC
>TRBV5-1|.|TRBD2|TRBJ2-2
CASSLASGVTTGELFF
TGCGCCAGCAGCTTGGCTAGCGGGGTTACCACCGGGGAGCTGTTTTTT
>TRBV2|.|TRBD2|TRBJ2-4
CASRVTSGGPNIQYF
TGTGCCAGCAGAGTAACTAGCGGGGGGCCGAACATTCAGTACTTC
>TRBV3-1/TRBV3-2|.|TRBD1|TRBJ1-6
CASSPRGQDNSPLHF
TGTGCCAGCAGCCCCCGGGGACAGGATAATTCACCCCTCCACTTT
>TRBV3-1/TRBV3-2|once|TRBD2|TRBJ2-5
CASSPMGEGRRETQYF
TGTGCCAGCAGCCCCATGGGGGAGGGGCGCAGGGAGACCCAGTACTTC
>TRBV28|.|.|TRBJ1-2
CASSLLGVDYGYTF
TGTGCCAGCAGTTTATTAGGTGTAGACTATGGCTACACCTTC
>TRBV5-1|.|TRBD1|TRBJ1-4
CASSSPDRGGGGTNEKLFF
TGCGCCAGCAGCTCGCCCGACAGGGGAGGCGGTGGAACTAATGAAAAACTGTTTTTT
>TRBV5-4|.|TRBD1|TRBJ2-7
CASSLAGQGAFEQYF
TGTGCCAGCAGCTTGGCCGGGCAGGGGGCTTTCGAGCAGTACTTC
>TRBV27|.|.|TRBJ1-1
CASSLRDMNTEAFF
TGTGCCAGCAGTTTAAGGGATATGAACACTGAAGCTTTCTTT